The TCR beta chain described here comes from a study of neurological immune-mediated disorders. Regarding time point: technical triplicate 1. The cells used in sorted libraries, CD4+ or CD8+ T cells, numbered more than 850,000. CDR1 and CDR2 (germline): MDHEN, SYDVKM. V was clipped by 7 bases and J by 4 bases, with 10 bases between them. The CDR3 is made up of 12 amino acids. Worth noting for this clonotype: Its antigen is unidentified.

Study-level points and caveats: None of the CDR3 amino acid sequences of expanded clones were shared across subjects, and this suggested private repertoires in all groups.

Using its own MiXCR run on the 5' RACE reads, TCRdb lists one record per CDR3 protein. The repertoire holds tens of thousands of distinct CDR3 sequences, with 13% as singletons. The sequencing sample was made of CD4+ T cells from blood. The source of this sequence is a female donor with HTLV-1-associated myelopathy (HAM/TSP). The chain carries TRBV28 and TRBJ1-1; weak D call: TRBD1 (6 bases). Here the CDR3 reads CASIEGGTEAFF. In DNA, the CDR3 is TGTGCCAGCATAGAGGGGGGCACTGAAGCTTTCTTT.